The 26 T cell receptor beta chains below come from one sample, sequenced in a study of blood T cell repertoires in COVID-19. Method: immunoSEQ multiplex PCR; TCRdb's copy keeps in-frame clones and lacks some. Here the sample spans roughly 69,000 clones, 86% being singletons. The sample consisted of peripheral blood. The origin of the receptors is a man in his forties or fifties with active COVID-19.

The chain combines TRBV20-1 with TRBJ1-1; unclear D gene. Trimming took 3 bases from V and 6 from J, leaving 11 bases between them. The CDR3 runs to 12 residues. Germline V CDR1 and CDR2: DFQATT, SNEGSKA (reference sequence). CDR3 coding DNA: TGCAGTGCTAGTACCCAAGAGGCTGAAGCTTTCTTT. It is translated as CSASTQEAEAFF.

This sequence joins TRBV5-4 and TRBJ2-1, with 9 bases fitting TRBD1. Losses at the gene ends were 0 bases for V and 8 bases for J; bases not matched to a gene: 9. CDR1 SGHNT and CDR2 YYREEE come from the germline V gene (reference sequence). This CDR3 is 16 amino acids long. In DNA form, the CDR3 reads TGTGCCAGCAGCTTGGAAACAGGGGGCTTTATGGATGAGCAGTTCTTC. It translates to CASSLETGGFMDEQFF. Full variable domain (rest looked up from reference TRBV5-4 and TRBJ2-1): ETGVTQSPTHLIKTRGQQVTLRCSSQSGHNTVSWYQQALGQGPQFIFQYYREEENGRGNFPPRFSGLQFPNYSSELNVNALELDDSALYLCASSLETGGFMDEQFFGPGTRLTVL.

This clone was detected ten times or more. This chain links TRBV28 with TRBJ2-1, with a weak D call TRBD2 (6 bases). The V end lost 2 bases, the J end lost 13 bases, and 9 bases lay between the germline ends. There are 11 residues in the CDR3. Looked up from germline, CDR1 is MDHEN and CDR2 is SYDVKM. The CDR3 loop is CASSLRGFQFF. In DNA form, the CDR3 reads TGTGCCAGCAGTTTACGGGGGTTTCAGTTCTTC. Supplemented by reference TRBV28 and TRBJ2-1, the full variable domain reads DVKVTQSSRYLVKRTGEKVFLECVQDMDHENMFWYRQDPGLGLRLIYFSYDVKMKEKGDIPEGYSVSREKKERFSLILESASTNQTSMYLCASSLRGFQFFGPGTRLTVL.

The rearrangement links TRBV6-4 to TRBJ2-5; no clear D. Germline V gene data show CDR1 as MRHNA and CDR2 as SNTAGT. Trimming stripped 3 bases from V and 4 bases from J, with 15 bases between. This CDR3 comprises 15 residues. The CDR3 reads CASSDIYFSGETQYF. CDR3 nucleotides: TGTGCCAGCAGTGATATCTACTTTAGTGGAGAGACCCAGTACTTC.

This clone appeared a single time. The chain links TRBV7-8 to TRBJ2-1; 9 bases line up with TRBD2. V trimming: 3 bases; J trimming: 9 bases; junction bases outside the gene matches: 6. This CDR3 spans 14 amino acids. Germline V CDR1 and CDR2: SGHVS, FQNEAQ. CDR3 region: CASSFTVLAGEQFF. The CDR3 DNA is TGTGCCAGCAGCTTCACTGTACTAGCGGGTGAGCAGTTCTTC. Full variable domain (outside the CDR3, taken from reference TRBV7-8 and TRBJ2-1): GAGVSQSPRYKVAKRGQDVALRCDPISGHVSLFWYQQALGQGPEFLTYFQNEAQLDKSGLPSDRFFAERPEGSVSTLKIQRTQQEDSAVYLCASSFTVLAGEQFFGPGTRLTVL.

V and J are TRBV9 and TRBJ1-6, with 7 bases identical to TRBD1. The CDR3 is 14 residues long. Germline V gene data show CDR1 as SGDLS and CDR2 as YYNGEE. The V and J ends lost 4 bases and 7 bases, in that order; junction bases with no gene match: 5. The CDR3 sequence is CASSTTGSNSPLHF. The CDR3 DNA sequence: TGTGCCAGCAGCACGACAGGGTCGAATTCACCCCTCCACTTT.

V usage is TRBV12-2 and J usage is TRBJ2-1; the D segment call TRBD2 is taken from the table without a DNA check. TRBV12-2 represents a pseudogene. CDR3 length: 15 amino acids. CDR3 sequence reads: CASRFKRVLYNEQFF. CDR3 DNA: TGTGCAAGTCGCTTTAAGCGGGTCCTCTACAATGAGCAGTTCTTC.

This rearrangement joins TRBV2 to TRBJ2-5; 7 positions agree with TRBD1. CDR1 is SNHLY and CDR2 is FYNNEI in the germline V gene. The CDR3 length is 14 residues. Trimming removed 6 bases from V and 7 bases from J; junction bases left unmatched: 11. The CDR3 DNA sequence: TGTGCCAGCAGGGACAGGCCATCGATGGGGACCCAGTACTTC. Translation: CASRDRPSMGTQYF.

The CDR3 nucleotides are TGTGCCAGCAGCGTTGGGACACGGACAGATACGCAGTATTTT. This sequence encodes CASSVGTRTDTQYF. The V gene is TRBV9, the J gene TRBJ2-3; D is possibly TRBD1 (6 bases). V was clipped by 2 bases and J by 3 bases, with 10 bases between them. Germline V gives CDR1 SGDLS, CDR2 YYNGEE. This CDR3 spans 14 amino acids.

The chain couples TRBV30 to TRBJ2-7; a weak D match, TRBD2 (5 bases). V lost 5 bases and J lost 5, with 16 bases in between. The length of the CDR3 is 13 residues. Germline V gene lookup returns CDR1 GTSNPN and CDR2 SVGIG (reference sequence). DNA of the CDR3: TGTGCCTGGCTGTCGGATGGGCGGGACGAGCAGTACTTC. This codes for CAWLSDGRDEQYF.

The rearrangement links TRBV11-3 to TRBJ1-2, with D possibly TRBD1 on 5 matching bases. Germline values: CDR1 SGHNT, CDR2 YENEEA. CDR3 length: 13 amino acids. V was pared by 5 bases and J by 8 bases, with 15 bases between. Written as DNA, the CDR3 is TGTGCCAGCAGCCACACGGGGGTACTAGGCTACACCTTC. Translating gives CASSHTGVLGYTF.

The V call is TRBV7-2, the J call TRBJ2-7, with 10 bases identical to TRBD2. V lost 1 base, J lost 2 bases, and 5 bases stayed unmatched. The CDR3 length is 16 residues. The germline gives CDR1 SGHTA, CDR2 FQGNSA. Here the CDR3 DNA reads TGTGCCAGCAGCTTAGGAGCGGGGGGGACGGCCTACGAGCAGTACTTC. Translation gives CASSLGAGGTAYEQYF.

The CDR3 loop reads CASSLGRNTEAFF. The CDR3 DNA is TGTGCCAGCAGTTTAGGCAGGAACACTGAAGCTTTCTTT. V and J are TRBV28 and TRBJ1-1; D not certain. Deletions cut 2 bases from V and 1 base from J, with 5 bases between. Germline CDR1 reads MDHEN; CDR2 reads SYDVKM. CDR3 length equals 13 residues. The whole variable domain, filled in from reference TRBV28 and TRBJ1-1, reads DVKVTQSSRYLVKRTGEKVFLECVQDMDHENMFWYRQDPGLGLRLIYFSYDVKMKEKGDIPEGYSVSREKKERFSLILESASTNQTSMYLCASSLGRNTEAFFGQGTRLTVV.

The rearrangement uses TRBV7-3 and TRBJ2-3; 9 bases line up with TRBD2. Germline-derived CDR1 and CDR2 are SGHTA and FQGTGA. Trimming took 2 bases from V and 6 from J; bases not matched to a gene: 12. The CDR3 is 17 amino acids. The CDR3: CASSLGRASGRFDTQYF. The CDR3 DNA follows: TGTGCCAGCAGCTTAGGACGAGCGAGCGGGAGGTTTGATACGCAGTATTTT.

The rearrangement joins TRBV4-3 to TRBJ1-5; TRBD1 is a possible D gene (6 bases). V was shortened by 2 bases and J by 4 bases, with 9 bases between the two germline ends. Germline lookup yields CDR1 LGHNA and CDR2 YSLEER. This CDR3 is 14 amino acids long. The DNA for the CDR3 is TGCGCCAGCAGCCAAACAGGGAATAATCAGCCCCAGCATTTT. This sequence encodes CASSQTGNNQPQHF.

This chain connects TRBV5-1 to TRBJ1-4, with D maybe TRBD1 (5 bases). V was shortened by 0 bases and J by 3 bases, with 15 bases between the two germline ends. CDR1 and CDR2 (germline): SGHRS, YFSETQ. This CDR3 contains 17 residues. The CDR3 here is CASSLEPGRSANEKLFF. For the CDR3, the DNA is TGCGCCAGCAGCTTGGAGCCAGGGAGGTCGGCTAATGAAAAACTGTTTTTT.

CDR3 coding DNA: TGTGCCAGCAGCCCCCGGACTAGCGGGAGACTAGGCAGGGATACGCAGTATTTT. Translating it yields CASSPRTSGRLGRDTQYF. The chain couples TRBV7-2 to TRBJ2-3; 13 nucleotides line up with TRBD2. The CDR3 has 18 residues. V lost 5 bases, J lost 6 bases, and 14 bases stayed unmatched. Germline values: CDR1 SGHTA, CDR2 FQGNSA.

This clone was seen only a few times. V and J are TRBV6-2 or TRBV6-3 and TRBJ2-1; D gene uncertain. The CDR3 runs to 17 residues. Germline V lookup: CDR1 MNHEY, CDR2 SVGEGT. V shed 3 bases and J shed 0 bases, with 15 bases lying between them. CDR3 nucleotide sequence: TGTGCCAGCAGTTATCGTGGGCTTCTGAGCTCCTACAATGAGCAGTTCTTC. Protein sequence: CASSYRGLLSSYNEQFF.

This rearrangement joins TRBV9 to TRBJ1-2, with 12 nucleotides matching TRBD1. V lost 3 bases to trimming and J lost 4 bases; unmatched junction nucleotides: 10. The CDR3 loop spans 17 amino acids. In germline, CDR1 is SGDLS, CDR2 YYNGEE. CDR3 nucleotides: TGTGCCAGCAGCGCCTATACCGGGACAGGGGGCATCTATGGCTACACCTTC. This translates into CASSAYTGTGGIYGYTF.

V is TRBV6-2 or TRBV6-3 and J is TRBJ2-3; a weak D match, TRBD2 (6 bases). CDR3 length: 14 residues. Looked up from germline, CDR1 is MNHEY and CDR2 is SVGEGT. The germline V and J ends were trimmed by 3 bases and 1 base, with 8 bases remaining between them. The CDR3 DNA is TGTGCCAGCAGTTATGGACTACGCACAGATACGCAGTATTTT. Translated: CASSYGLRTDTQYF.

V and J are TRBV27 and TRBJ2-7, with D maybe TRBD2 (6 bases). Trimming stripped 7 bases from V and 3 bases from J, with 16 bases between. Germline V gene lookup returns CDR1 MNHEY and CDR2 SMNVEV (reference sequence). The CDR3 has 14 residues. In DNA, the CDR3 is TGTGCCAGCACTCCTACCGGGGGAATCTACGAGCAGTACTTC. Protein sequence: CASTPTGGIYEQYF.

The chain joins TRBV14 to TRBJ2-3; 10 nucleotides line up with TRBD2. The V gene's germline CDR1 is SGHDN and CDR2 FVKESK. This CDR3 has 16 amino acids. Trimming took 3 bases from V and 4 from J; bases not matched to a gene: 7. The CDR3 loop reads CASSHGSGGVSDTQYF. CDR3 nucleotide sequence: TGTGCCAGCAGCCACGGGAGCGGGGGGGTTTCAGATACGCAGTATTTT.

The chain combines TRBV29-1 with TRBJ2-7; 16 nucleotides agree with TRBD2. Per germline, CDR1 SQVTM and CDR2 ANQGSEA. The CDR3 is 15 amino acids. V shed 6 bases and J 2 bases; nucleotides not matched to a gene: 4. For the CDR3, the DNA is TGCAGCGTAGCGGGACTAGCGGGGGGGACCTACGAGCAGTACTTC. This translates into CSVAGLAGGTYEQYF.

The chain links TRBV10-2 to TRBJ2-7, with D tentatively TRBD2 (6 bases). In germline, CDR1 is WSHSY, CDR2 SAAADI. This CDR3 is built from 17 residues. Trimming shortened V by 3 bases and J by 0 bases, and 18 bases separated the two germline ends. The CDR3 DNA follows: TGCGCCAGCAGTGATCTCCCGGGACTCGCGCTCTCCTACGAGCAGTACTTC. It yields the protein CASSDLPGLALSYEQYF.

The rearrangement uses TRBV5-8 and TRBJ2-1, with D maybe TRBD2 (6 bases). The V gene lost 2 bases and the J gene lost 12 bases, with 15 bases spanning the gap. CDR3 length equals 13 residues. Germline-derived CDR1 and CDR2 are SGHTS and YDEGEE. The CDR3 DNA is TGTGCCAGCAGCTTTAGGGCGGGAAGGTCGCAGTTCTTC. Translating it yields CASSFRAGRSQFF.

The J gene is TRBJ1-2, the V gene TRBV7-2, with D hard to call. V lost 4 bases and J 6 bases, leaving 12 bases between the germline ends. Germline V gene lookup returns CDR1 SGHTA and CDR2 FQGNSA. The CDR3 totals 13 residues. For the CDR3, the DNA is TGTGCCAGCAGCTACGAGGGCTTTCATGGCTACACCTTC. Protein product: CASSYEGFHGYTF.